Detailed here is one TCR beta chain. Its antigen is not identified. Building the TCR beta libraries relied on iRepertoire HTBI primers, and CDR3 regions underwent Arm-PCR. TCRdb passed the multiplex PCR reads through MiXCR, listing each CDR3 protein once. The sample carries about 460,000 distinct CDR3 sequences, around a fifth recorded once. The sample originates from a study of regulatory T cells in long-lasting Graves disease. Time point defined: persistent/refractory GD, antithyroid drugs over 5 years with positive TRAb. The authors made the TCR library using RNA they extracted from PBMCs. The CDR3 spans 16 residues. The V end lost 3 bases, the J end lost 0 bases, and 15 bases lay between the germline ends. In germline, CDR1 is MNHEY, CDR2 SVGEGT. Whole-study results and caveats: Segments TRBV28, TRBJ1-2 and TRBJ2-5 showed preferential usage in persistent disease.

The V and J genes are TRBV6-2 or TRBV6-3 and TRBJ2-7; weak D call: TRBD2 (5 bases). This material consisted of peripheral blood mononuclear cells (PBMCs), taken when the disease was refractory, from a patient treated with antithyroid drugs. The sequence was obtained from a female donor with Graves disease. CDR3 in DNA: TGTGCCAGCAGTTATGAGGAGGTAAAGAGCTCCTACGAGCAGTACTTC. This codes for CASSYEEVKSSYEQYF.